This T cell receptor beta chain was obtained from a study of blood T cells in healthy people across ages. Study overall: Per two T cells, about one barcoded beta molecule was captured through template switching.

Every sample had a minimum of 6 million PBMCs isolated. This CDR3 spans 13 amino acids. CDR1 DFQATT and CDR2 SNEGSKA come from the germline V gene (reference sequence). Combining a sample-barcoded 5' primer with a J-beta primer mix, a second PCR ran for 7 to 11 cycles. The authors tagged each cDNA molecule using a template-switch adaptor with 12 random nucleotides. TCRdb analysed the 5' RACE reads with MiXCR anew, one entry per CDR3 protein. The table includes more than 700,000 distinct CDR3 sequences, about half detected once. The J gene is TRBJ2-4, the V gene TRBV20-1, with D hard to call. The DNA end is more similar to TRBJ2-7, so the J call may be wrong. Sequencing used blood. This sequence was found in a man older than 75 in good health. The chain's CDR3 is CSARGYSSYEQYF. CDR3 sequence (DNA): TGCAGTGCTAGGGGGTACAGTTCCTACGAGCAGTACTTC.